The following is a T cell receptor (beta chain) sequence with its context. Trimming took 6 bases from V and 2 from J; bases not matched to a gene: 18. This CDR3 has 20 amino acids. Germline V gene sequence: CDR1 MDHEN, CDR2 SYDVKM. In the source study's methods: Amplifying reference gene primers gave estimates of nucleated cell counts. The protocol was immunoSEQ multiplex PCR, while the TCRdb copy is restricted to in-frame clones and leaves out a portion. V and J calls and clone size come straight from that table; D and trimming were deduced from the DNA. The table shows roughly 55,000 clones, with roughly 80% occurring only once. These data are taken from a study of blood T cell repertoires in COVID-19. Across the study: Whether acute or convalescent, the COVID-19 samples came from the United States, Italy and Spain. Sources were T cells, B-cell-depleted T cells, or PBMCs; the material itself was cDNA or gDNA.

This sequence originates from an older woman with acute or convalescent COVID-19. Sequenced material: peripheral blood. V and J are TRBV28 and TRBJ1-5, with TRBD1 matching over 11 bases. The chain's CDR3 is CASSWLRSLDRGRGNQPQHF. The CDR3 DNA reads TGTGCCAGCAGCTGGCTCCGCAGCCTGGACAGGGGGCGGGGCAATCAGCCCCAGCATTTT.